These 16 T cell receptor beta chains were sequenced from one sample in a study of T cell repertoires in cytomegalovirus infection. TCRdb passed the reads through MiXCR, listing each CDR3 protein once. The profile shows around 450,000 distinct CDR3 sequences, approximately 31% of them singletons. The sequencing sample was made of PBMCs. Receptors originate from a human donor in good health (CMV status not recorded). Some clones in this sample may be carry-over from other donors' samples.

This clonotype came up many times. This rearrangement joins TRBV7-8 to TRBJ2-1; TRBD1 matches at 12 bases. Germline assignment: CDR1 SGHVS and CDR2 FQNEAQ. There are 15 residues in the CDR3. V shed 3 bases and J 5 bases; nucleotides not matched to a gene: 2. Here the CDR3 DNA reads TGTGCCAGCAGCTTGGGACAGGGGGCACACAATGAGCAGTTCTTC. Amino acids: CASSLGQGAHNEQFF.

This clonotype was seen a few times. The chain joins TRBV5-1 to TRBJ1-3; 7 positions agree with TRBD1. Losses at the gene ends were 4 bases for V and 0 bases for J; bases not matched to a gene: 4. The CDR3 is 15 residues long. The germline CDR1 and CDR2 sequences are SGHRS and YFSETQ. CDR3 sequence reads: CASSPGTVSGNTIYF. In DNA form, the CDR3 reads TGCGCCAGCAGCCCGGGGACAGTCTCTGGAAACACCATATATTTT.

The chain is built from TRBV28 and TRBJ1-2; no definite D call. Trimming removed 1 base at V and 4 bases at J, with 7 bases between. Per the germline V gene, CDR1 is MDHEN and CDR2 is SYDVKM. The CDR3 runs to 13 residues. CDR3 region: CASSLSRTYGYTF. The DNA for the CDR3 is TGTGCCAGCAGTTTATCGAGGACCTATGGCTACACCTTC.

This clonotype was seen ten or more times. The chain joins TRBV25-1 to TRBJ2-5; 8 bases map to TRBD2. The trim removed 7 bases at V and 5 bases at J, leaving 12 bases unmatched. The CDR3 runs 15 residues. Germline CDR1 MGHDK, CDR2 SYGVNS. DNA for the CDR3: TGTGCCAGCAAAGAAACCGGGGGGGGCCTGGAGACCCAGTACTTC. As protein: CASKETGGGLETQYF.

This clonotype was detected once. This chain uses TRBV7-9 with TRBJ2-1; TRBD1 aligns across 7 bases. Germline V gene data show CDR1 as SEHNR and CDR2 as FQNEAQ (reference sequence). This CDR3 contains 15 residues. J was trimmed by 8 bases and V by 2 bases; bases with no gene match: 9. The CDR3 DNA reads TGTGCCAGCAGCTTATCACAGGGGAGTTTCGATGAGCAGTTCTTC. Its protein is CASSLSQGSFDEQFF.

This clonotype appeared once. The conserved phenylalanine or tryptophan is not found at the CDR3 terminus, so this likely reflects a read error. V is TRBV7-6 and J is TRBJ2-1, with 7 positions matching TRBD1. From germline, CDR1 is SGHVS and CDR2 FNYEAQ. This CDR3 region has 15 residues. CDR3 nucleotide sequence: TGTGCCAGCCGCTTAGTAGGGGGCATCCGGAAAGAGCAGTTCTGC. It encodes CASRLVGGIRKEQFC.

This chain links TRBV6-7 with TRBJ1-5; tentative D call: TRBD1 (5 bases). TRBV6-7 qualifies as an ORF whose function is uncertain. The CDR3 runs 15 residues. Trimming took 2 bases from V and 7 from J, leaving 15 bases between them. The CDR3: CASSYDRRGPQPQHF. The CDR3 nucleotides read TGTGCCAGCAGTTACGATCGACGGGGCCCCCAGCCCCAGCATTTT.

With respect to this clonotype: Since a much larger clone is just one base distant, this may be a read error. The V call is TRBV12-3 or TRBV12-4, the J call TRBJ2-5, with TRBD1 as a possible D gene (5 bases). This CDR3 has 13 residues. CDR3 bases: TGTGCCAGCAGGACTCCCAGGGTTGAGACCAAGTACTTC. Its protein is CASRTPRVETKYF.

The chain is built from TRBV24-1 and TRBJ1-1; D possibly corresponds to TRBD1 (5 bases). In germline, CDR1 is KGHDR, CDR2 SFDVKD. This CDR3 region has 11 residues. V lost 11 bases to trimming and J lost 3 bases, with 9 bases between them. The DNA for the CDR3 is TGTGCCATAGGGGTGTACACTGAAGCTTTCTTT. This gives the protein CAIGVYTEAFF.

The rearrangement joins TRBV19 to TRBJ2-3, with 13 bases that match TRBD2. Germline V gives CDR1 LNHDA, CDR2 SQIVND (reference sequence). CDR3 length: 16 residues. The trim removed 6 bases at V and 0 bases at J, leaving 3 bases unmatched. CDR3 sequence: CASSTGLAGSTDTQYF. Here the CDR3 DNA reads TGTGCCAGTAGCACGGGACTAGCGGGGAGCACAGATACGCAGTATTTT.

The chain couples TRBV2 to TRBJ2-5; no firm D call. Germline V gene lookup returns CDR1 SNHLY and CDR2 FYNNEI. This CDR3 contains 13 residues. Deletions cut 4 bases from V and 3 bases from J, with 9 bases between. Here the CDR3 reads CASSAGTKETQYF. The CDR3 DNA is TGTGCCAGCAGTGCCGGCACGAAAGAGACCCAGTACTTC.

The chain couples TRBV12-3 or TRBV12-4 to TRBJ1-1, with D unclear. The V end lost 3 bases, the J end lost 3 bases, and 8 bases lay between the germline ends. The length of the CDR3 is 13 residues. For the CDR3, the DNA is TGTGCCAGCAGTTTTCATCTTGACACTGAAGCTTTCTTT. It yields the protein CASSFHLDTEAFF.

The chain's CDR3 is CASSVEPLNYGYTF. The CDR3 nucleotides are TGTGCCAGCAGTGTTGAGCCACTTAACTATGGCTACACCTTC. The genes are TRBV2 and TRBJ1-2; no clear D. CDR3 length: 14 residues. From germline, CDR1 is SNHLY and CDR2 FYNNEI. Between the trimmed V and J ends, which lost 4 bases and 1 base, there was a span of 10 bases.

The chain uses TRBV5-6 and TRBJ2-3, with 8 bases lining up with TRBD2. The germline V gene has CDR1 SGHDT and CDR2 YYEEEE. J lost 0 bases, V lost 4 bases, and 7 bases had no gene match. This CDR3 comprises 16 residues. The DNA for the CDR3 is TGTGCCAGCAGCAAGCGGGGGTCGGCTAGCACAGATACGCAGTATTTT. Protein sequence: CASSKRGSASTDTQYF.

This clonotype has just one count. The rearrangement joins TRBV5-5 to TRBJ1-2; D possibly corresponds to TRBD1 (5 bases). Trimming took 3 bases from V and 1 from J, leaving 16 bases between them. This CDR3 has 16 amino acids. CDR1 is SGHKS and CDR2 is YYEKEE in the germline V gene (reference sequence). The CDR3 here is CASSSRELQDNYGYTF. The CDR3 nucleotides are TGTGCCAGCAGCTCACGAGAGCTACAGGATAACTATGGCTACACCTTC.

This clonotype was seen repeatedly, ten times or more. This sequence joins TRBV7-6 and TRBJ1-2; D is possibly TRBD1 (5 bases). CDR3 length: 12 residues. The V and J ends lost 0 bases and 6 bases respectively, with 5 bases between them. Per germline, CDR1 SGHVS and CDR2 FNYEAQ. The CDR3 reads CASSLATDGYTF. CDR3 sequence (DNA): TGTGCCAGCAGCTTAGCGACAGATGGCTACACCTTC.